This entry lists 9 T cell receptor beta chains sequenced from one sample in a study of technical replicates of blood from a few donors. Sequencing used immunoSEQ multiplex PCR; TCRdb keeps in-frame clones, though not all of them. The repertoire consists of 80,000 to 95,000 clones, with 94% occurring once and the leading ten covering around 0.25%. Sequenced: T cells isolated from PBMCs. The receptors were sampled from a human donor in good health.

The CDR3 DNA follows: TGTGCCAGCAGTCGTGAACTCTATGGCTACACCTTC. This codes for CASSRELYGYTF. This chain uses TRBV7-8 with TRBJ1-2, with unresolved D. V dropped 6 bases and J dropped 4 bases, with 9 bases sitting between them. The germline gives CDR1 SGHVS, CDR2 FQNEAQ. CDR3 length: 12 amino acids.

This clone showed up just a few times. The genes are TRBV7-8 and TRBJ1-1; D might be TRBD1 (6 bases). The CDR3 is 14 amino acids. CDR1 and CDR2 (germline): SGHVS, FQNEAQ. Trimming took 1 base from V and 1 from J, leaving 7 bases between them. In nucleotides, the CDR3 is TGTGCCAGCAGCTTAGGGACAGAGAACACTGAAGCTTTCTTT. Its protein is CASSLGTENTEAFF.

The J gene is TRBJ1-1, the V gene TRBV7-9; TRBD1 is a possible D gene (5 bases). CDR3 length: 13 residues. Germline assignment: CDR1 SEHNR and CDR2 FQNEAQ (reference sequence). Trimming cost V 5 bases and J 9 bases, with 16 bases left between them. The CDR3 here is CASSHGDRTQAFF. The CDR3 bases are TGTGCCAGCAGCCACGGTGACAGAACACAAGCTTTCTTT.

This chain connects TRBV6-5 to TRBJ2-3, with 13 positions matching TRBD2. V shed 4 bases and J 5 bases; nucleotides not matched to a gene: 0. The CDR3 sequence is 14 residues long. Germline V CDR1 and CDR2: MNHEY, SVGAGI. CDR3 region: CASSWTSGRDTQYF. The CDR3 DNA reads TGTGCCAGCAGTTGGACTAGCGGGAGAGATACGCAGTATTTT.

This rearrangement joins TRBV6-1 to TRBJ2-7, with D unclear. The CDR3 has 10 amino acids. V shed 8 bases and J shed 1 base, with 3 bases lying between them. Germline-derived CDR1 and CDR2 are MNHNS and SASEGT. The CDR3 loop is CASLSYEQYF. In nucleotides, the CDR3 is TGTGCCAGCTTATCCTACGAGCAGTACTTC.

This clone has only one observation. The chain links TRBV9 to TRBJ2-3; D perhaps matches TRBD2 (5 bases). The CDR3 covers 15 residues. Trimming pared 5 bases from V and 3 bases from J, leaving 16 bases between. The germline V gene encodes CDR1 SGDLS and CDR2 YYNGEE. The CDR3 nucleotides are TGTGCCAGCAGTCTCCAAGCGGTGGAGACAGATACGCAGTATTTT. Translation gives CASSLQAVETDTQYF.

V is TRBV10-2 and J is TRBJ2-7; D gene uncertain. Germline CDR1 reads WSHSY; CDR2 reads SAAADI. This CDR3 is built from 14 residues. Trimming removed 6 bases at V and 2 bases at J, with 14 bases between. The CDR3 loop reads CASRPSRLAYEQYF. For the CDR3, the DNA is TGCGCCAGCAGACCCTCCCGTCTAGCCTACGAGCAGTACTTC.

The chain recombines TRBV18 with TRBJ2-5; 8 bases are shared with TRBD2. The germline V gene encodes CDR1 KGHSH and CDR2 LQKENI. The CDR3 contains 15 residues. With 2 bases clipped from V and 2 bases from J, the junction kept 4 bases outside the gene matches. The CDR3 protein is CASSPVAGIQETQYF. The CDR3 nucleotides are TGTGCCAGCTCACCAGTAGCGGGGATACAAGAGACCCAGTACTTC.

The chain combines TRBV5-4 with TRBJ1-1; 10 nucleotides match TRBD1. In germline, CDR1 is SGHNT, CDR2 YYREEE (reference sequence). V was pared by 4 bases and J by 11 bases, with 8 bases of the junction left unmatched. This CDR3 comprises 13 residues. Written as DNA, the CDR3 is TGTGCCAGCAGCGGGACAGGGGAAGAGGTGGCTTTCTTT. Translated, it gives CASSGTGEEVAFF.